In its sample, the clone carrying this T cell receptor (beta chain) was seen many times. The sample is drawn from a study of T-cell reconstitution after alpha-beta-depleted transplantation in children. The CDR3 is 11 amino acids. V was clipped by 3 bases and J by 6 bases, with 5 bases between them. CDR1 is SEHNR, CDR2 FQNEAQ, per germline (reference sequence). Preparing the TCRbeta library involved the use of unique molecular identifiers. TCRdb reprocessed the PCR reads via MiXCR and lists one record per CDR3 protein. The sample carries 150,000 to 200,000 distinct CDR3 sequences, 13% to 15% recorded once.

V usage is TRBV7-9 and J usage is TRBJ1-2; D not resolved. The sequences come from PBMCs from the stem cell graft donor, collected from the stem cell graft. The TCR was taken from a human donor who donated a stem cell graft to a child with acute lymphoblastic leukemia. DNA for the CDR3: TGTGCCAGCAGCTTTGCGAATGGCTACACCTTC. It specifies CASSFANGYTF.